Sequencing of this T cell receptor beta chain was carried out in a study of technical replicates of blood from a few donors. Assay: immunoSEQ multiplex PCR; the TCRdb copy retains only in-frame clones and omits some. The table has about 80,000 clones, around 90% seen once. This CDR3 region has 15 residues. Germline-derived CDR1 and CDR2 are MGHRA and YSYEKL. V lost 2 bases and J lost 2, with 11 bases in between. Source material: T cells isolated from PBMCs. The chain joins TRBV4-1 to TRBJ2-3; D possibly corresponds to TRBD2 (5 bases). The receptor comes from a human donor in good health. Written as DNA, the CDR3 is TGCGCCAGCAGCCAAACTAGATTTTTCACAGATACGCAGTATTTT. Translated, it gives CASSQTRFFTDTQYF.